Presented here are 29 T cell receptor beta chains from one specimen sequenced in a study of CD8+ T cells in alopecia areata. The treatment is: oral pan-JAK inhibitor, 5-10 mg twice daily. cDNA prepared by RNA extraction and subsequent reverse transcription served as the template for sequencing. Sequenced by immunoSEQ multiplex PCR; TCRdb stores in-frame clones only, minus some. There are about 250,000 clones in the sample; 60% occur only once, and 0.9% to 0.95% lies in the top ten. The sample was CD4+ T cells sorted from blood, taken at roughly week 52, from a patient treated with tofacitinib. The source of these receptors is a human donor with alopecia areata.

This clone came up a few times. This chain connects TRBV19 to TRBJ1-5; 8 bases line up with TRBD1. V lost 4 bases and J lost 7; bases outside the gene matches: 12. The germline CDR1 and CDR2 sequences are LNHDA and SQIVND (reference sequence). The CDR3 covers 16 residues. The CDR3 is CASSSGQGGGEQPQHF. The CDR3 DNA sequence: TGTGCCAGTAGTAGCGGACAGGGCGGGGGTGAACAGCCCCAGCATTTT.

The sample holds a few counts of this clone. The rearrangement links TRBV2 to TRBJ2-4; a possible D gene is TRBD2 (6 bases). Trimming took 4 bases from V and 0 from J, leaving 10 bases between them. CDR1 and CDR2 from the germline V gene are SNHLY and FYNNEI. CDR3 size: 15 residues. The chain's CDR3 is CASSAGGVAKNIQYF. The CDR3 DNA sequence: TGTGCCAGCAGTGCCGGCGGGGTAGCCAAAAACATTCAGTACTTC.

The rearrangement joins TRBV30 to TRBJ1-6, with 8 nucleotides matching TRBD1. The germline V gene encodes CDR1 GTSNPN and CDR2 SVGIG (reference sequence). V dropped 5 bases and J dropped 9; count of bases not matched to a gene: 3. The CDR3 extends over 12 amino acids. CDR3 nucleotide sequence: TGTGCCTGGGACAGGGGCCCTTCACCCCTCCACTTT. Translating it yields CAWDRGPSPLHF.

In its sample, this clone was seen once. This chain joins TRBV6-5 and TRBJ2-7, with D possibly TRBD1 on 5 matching bases. CDR1 MNHEY and CDR2 SVGAGI come from the germline V gene. V was cut by 9 bases and J by 5 bases, with 20 bases left in between. The CDR3 consists of 14 residues. The CDR3 protein is CASKRPGNWNEQYF. CDR3 DNA: TGTGCCAGTAAACGTCCAGGGAATTGGAACGAGCAGTACTTC.

The J gene is TRBJ1-5, the V gene TRBV30; TRBD1 matches at 9 bases. This CDR3 contains 17 residues. The J segment lost 3 bases and the V segment lost 2 bases, leaving 11 bases of the junction unmatched. Germline loops: CDR1 GTSNPN, CDR2 SVGIG (reference sequence). The DNA for the CDR3 is TGTGCCTGGAGTCGTACACCCGGGACAGGGAACAATCAGCCCCAGCATTTT. It encodes CAWSRTPGTGNNQPQHF.

This clone occurred a few times. V and J are TRBV30 and TRBJ1-1; D remains ambiguous. Germline loops: CDR1 GTSNPN, CDR2 SVGIG (reference sequence). The CDR3 contains 13 residues. V lost 3 bases and J 1 base, leaving 9 bases between the germline ends. The CDR3 nucleotides are TGTGCCTGGAGCGCCGGTAGGAACACTGAAGCTTTCTTT. It is translated as CAWSAGRNTEAFF.

The sample holds a few counts of this clone. In nucleotides, the CDR3 is TGTGCCAGCAGCGTGACAGGGAGGGCACGCGAGCAGTACTTC. Encoded protein: CASSVTGRAREQYF. The chain is built from TRBV7-2 and TRBJ2-7; D might be TRBD1 or TRBD2, each matching 7 bases. CDR3 length: 14 amino acids. The germline V and J ends were trimmed by 5 bases and 6 bases, with 17 bases remaining between them. Germline values: CDR1 SGHTA, CDR2 FQGNSA.

This chain uses TRBV6-5 with TRBJ2-7; D is unresolved. V lost 0 bases to trimming and J lost 0 bases, with 12 bases between them. The CDR3 is 16 amino acids. CDR1 is MNHEY, CDR2 SVGAGI, per germline. CDR3 amino acids: CASSYSTFRSSYEQYF. CDR3 nucleotide sequence: TGTGCCAGCAGTTACTCGACTTTTCGAAGCTCCTACGAGCAGTACTTC.

This clone occurred a few times. This chain links TRBV29-1 with TRBJ2-1; TRBD1 aligns across 7 bases. The V and J ends lost 7 bases and 3 bases, in that order; junction bases with no gene match: 6. This CDR3 has 13 amino acids. Germline loops: CDR1 SQVTM, CDR2 ANQGSEA. The CDR3 region is CSARTGLYNEQFF. CDR3 in DNA: TGCAGCGCTAGGACAGGCCTCTACAATGAGCAGTTCTTC.

This chain links TRBV7-9 with TRBJ2-3; D is undetermined. The CDR3 runs 17 residues. Trimming pared 0 bases from V and 4 bases from J, leaving 17 bases between. Germline loops: CDR1 SEHNR, CDR2 FQNEAQ (reference sequence). The CDR3 DNA is TGTGCCAGCAGCTTAGCGCAGAATTCAAAGATGGCAGATACGCAGTATTTT. This encodes CASSLAQNSKMADTQYF.

The CDR3 bases are TGCGCCAGCAGCCCCGACAGGTTTGGACCCCTCCACTTT. Translation: CASSPDRFGPLHF. This chain joins TRBV4-3 and TRBJ1-6; the D gene is possibly TRBD1 (6 bases). Trimming left V 4 bases short and J 12 bases short, with 13 bases between. CDR1 is LGHNA and CDR2 is YSLEER in the germline V gene. The CDR3 consists of 13 residues.

This clone was seen a few times. The chain employs TRBV5-1 and TRBJ2-1, with D uncertain. There are 11 residues in the CDR3. CDR1 is SGHRS, CDR2 YFSETQ, per germline. Trimming removed 1 base at V and 10 bases at J, with 6 bases between. The CDR3 loop reads CASSLFREQFF. The CDR3 region has the DNA TGCGCCAGCAGCTTGTTCAGGGAGCAGTTCTTC.

This clone has more than one count but fewer than ten. Distinct nucleotide sequences in the sample also encode this CDR3. The CDR3, as DNA: TGCAGCGTCGTAAACACTGAAGCTTTCTTT. This sequence encodes CSVVNTEAFF. V and J are TRBV29-1 and TRBJ1-1, with D unresolved. V dropped 6 bases and J dropped 2 bases, with 4 bases sitting between them. Per germline, CDR1 SQVTM and CDR2 ANQGSEA. There are 10 residues in the CDR3.

This clone was counted only a few times. This chain links TRBV30 with TRBJ2-3; D not resolved. Trimming stripped 2 bases from V and 4 bases from J, with 7 bases between. Looked up from germline, CDR1 is GTSNPN and CDR2 is SVGIG (reference sequence). This CDR3 has 12 amino acids. The CDR3 loop is CAWSPWSDTQYF. For the CDR3, the DNA is TGTGCCTGGAGTCCTTGGTCAGATACGCAGTATTTT.

Details on this clone: This specimen includes other DNA sequences encoding the same CDR3. The chain employs TRBV30 and TRBJ2-7; D is unresolved. The CDR3 is 11 residues long. CDR1 and CDR2 (germline): GTSNPN, SVGIG (reference sequence). The V and J ends lost 2 bases and 2 bases respectively, with 4 bases between them. The CDR3 DNA follows: TGTGCCTGGAGTTCCACCTACGAGCAGTACTTC. Its protein product is CAWSSTYEQYF.

This clone came up many times. The rearrangement joins TRBV7-9 to TRBJ1-2, with D unclear. The germline gives CDR1 SEHNR, CDR2 FQNEAQ (reference sequence). The CDR3 totals 13 residues. The V end lost 5 bases, the J end lost 4 bases, and 11 bases lay between the germline ends. CDR3 residues: CASSPPGPYGYTF. The CDR3 nucleotides read TGTGCCAGCAGCCCACCCGGCCCCTATGGCTACACCTTC. Full variable domain (rest looked up from reference TRBV7-9 and TRBJ1-2): DTGVSQNPRHKITKRGQNVTFRCDPISEHNRLYWYRQTLGQGPEFLTYFQNEAQLEKSRLLSDRFSAERPKGSFSTLEIQRTEQGDSAMYLCASSPPGPYGYTFGSGTRLTVV.

The sample holds a few counts of this clone. The chain combines TRBV19 with TRBJ1-1; D is possibly TRBD1 (5 bases). This CDR3 is built from 12 residues. The V gene's germline CDR1 is LNHDA and CDR2 SQIVND (reference sequence). V dropped 5 bases and J dropped 6 bases, with 10 bases sitting between them. The chain's CDR3 is CASSARASEAFF. The CDR3 coding sequence is TGTGCCAGTAGTGCCAGGGCGTCTGAAGCTTTCTTT.

The chain uses TRBV9 and TRBJ2-3; 10 bases fit TRBD2. The ends lost 0 bases at V and 7 bases at J; junction bases unmatched: 5. The CDR3 is 15 amino acids. Germline V gives CDR1 SGDLS, CDR2 YYNGEE. This chain's CDR3 is CASSVGAGGPNTQYF. The CDR3 DNA reads TGTGCCAGCAGCGTAGGAGCGGGGGGGCCGAATACGCAGTATTTT.

This chain connects TRBV5-1 to TRBJ2-3; D is unresolved. The ends were cut back, 2 bases at V and 2 bases at J, with 15 bases in the middle. The CDR3 runs to 16 residues. Germline values: CDR1 SGHRS, CDR2 YFSETQ. CDR3 loop: CASSLQSLPNTDTQYF. The CDR3 DNA is TGCGCCAGCAGCTTACAGAGCCTACCTAACACAGATACGCAGTATTTT.

The rearrangement links TRBV29-1 to TRBJ1-1; 7 bases align to TRBD1. The germline CDR1 and CDR2 sequences are SQVTM and ANQGSEA. The CDR3 spans 13 residues. The trim removed 7 bases at V and 1 base at J, leaving 6 bases unmatched. CDR3 in DNA: TGCAGCGCCTTACGACAGGGGAACACTGAAGCTTTCTTT. It translates to CSALRQGNTEAFF.

This chain connects TRBV30 to TRBJ1-4, with unresolved D. Germline CDR1 is GTSNPN and CDR2 is SVGIG (reference sequence). The V and J ends lost 4 bases and 0 bases respectively, with 9 bases between them. This CDR3 is 14 amino acids long. CDR3 coding DNA: TGTGCCTGGAATGGAGACGCAACTAATGAAAAACTGTTTTTT. Its protein is CAWNGDATNEKLFF.

This clone has more than one count but fewer than ten. The chain links TRBV5-1 to TRBJ2-3, with D possibly TRBD1 on 6 matching bases. The CDR3 length is 15 residues. The germline V and J ends were trimmed by 0 bases and 5 bases, with 13 bases remaining between them. Germline values: CDR1 SGHRS, CDR2 YFSETQ. The CDR3 nucleotides are TGCGCCAGCAGCTTGGCAGGGGCGCGGATAGATACGCAGTATTTT. Amino acids: CASSLAGARIDTQYF.

This clone was seen once. The chain links TRBV7-2 to TRBJ1-6, with no clear D. CDR3 length equals 15 residues. V dropped 2 bases and J dropped 0 bases, with 5 bases sitting between them. Per the germline V gene, CDR1 is SGHTA and CDR2 is FQGNSA. In DNA form, the CDR3 reads TGTGCCAGCAGCTTAAGACGCTCCTATAATTCACCCCTCCACTTT. This sequence encodes CASSLRRSYNSPLHF.

This sequence joins TRBV2 and TRBJ1-6; weak D call: TRBD1 (5 bases). The CDR3 covers 16 residues. V lost 4 bases to trimming and J lost 5 bases, with 15 bases between them. Germline CDR1 SNHLY, CDR2 FYNNEI. CDR3 in DNA: TGTGCCAGCAGTGTGGGGCCGGGGGGTAATAATTCACCCCTCCACTTT. Amino acid sequence: CASSVGPGGNNSPLHF.

This clone was detected once. DNA for the CDR3: TGTGCCAGCAGCTGGAACTCCTACGAGCAGTACTTC. Residues: CASSWNSYEQYF. J is TRBJ2-7 and V is TRBV5-5; no definite D call. The germline V gene has CDR1 SGHKS and CDR2 YYEKEE (reference sequence). Trimming shortened V by 3 bases and J by 0 bases, and 4 bases separated the two germline ends. The length of the CDR3 is 12 residues.

The chain is built from TRBV6-5 and TRBJ2-1; D is undetermined. The CDR3 spans 13 residues. Germline V gene lookup returns CDR1 MNHEY and CDR2 SVGAGI. The V and J ends lost 0 bases and 1 base respectively, with 1 base between them. The CDR3 region is CASSYSSYNEQFF. The CDR3 DNA reads as TGTGCCAGCAGTTACTCGTCCTACAATGAGCAGTTCTTC.

This clone was recorded a few times. The rearrangement links TRBV7-2 to TRBJ1-2; TRBD1 is a possible D gene (6 bases). Germline-derived CDR1 and CDR2 are SGHTA and FQGNSA. This CDR3 is built from 14 residues. V dropped 5 bases and J dropped 5 bases, with 15 bases sitting between them. CDR3 nucleotides: TGTGCCAGCAGCGCCAACAGGGTCCTTTATGGCTACACCTTC. Amino acid sequence: CASSANRVLYGYTF.

The chain recombines TRBV6-1 with TRBJ1-1; 8 bases map to TRBD1. Germline V CDR1 and CDR2: MNHNS, SASEGT. The CDR3 totals 14 residues. The ends lost 4 bases at V and 2 bases at J; junction bases unmatched: 3. As DNA, the CDR3 is TGTGCCAGCAGTGCCGGACAGGGAAACACTGAAGCTTTCTTT. Translation: CASSAGQGNTEAFF.

In nucleotides, the CDR3 is TGTGCCAGCCAGGGGGAATCCAAAAACATTCAGTACTTC. It yields the protein CASQGESKNIQYF. This chain connects TRBV2 to TRBJ2-4; 7 positions match TRBD1. V lost 8 bases, J lost 2 bases, and 3 bases stayed unmatched. The germline CDR1 and CDR2 sequences are SNHLY and FYNNEI. The CDR3 loop spans 13 amino acids.